Below are 24 T cell receptor beta chains sequenced from a single sample in a study of control samples from healthy donors and cancer patients. Assay used: immunoSEQ multiplex PCR; TCRdb lists only in-frame clones, some missing. There are some 130,000 clones in the sample; approximately 94% occur only once, and roughly 4% lies in the top ten. The sample consisted of blood. The receptors shown here come from a man younger than 40 in good health.

The chain uses TRBV5-4 and TRBJ2-7; D could derive from TRBD1 or TRBD2 (5 bases each). Germline loops: CDR1 SGHNT, CDR2 YYREEE (reference sequence). V lost 0 bases and J lost 2, with 9 bases in between. The CDR3 totals 14 residues. CDR3 coding DNA: TGTGCCAGCAGCTTGGGGGGGTTAGCCTACGAGCAGTACTTC. This codes for CASSLGGLAYEQYF.

In the case of this clone: The same CDR3 also results from other DNA sequences found in this sample. V usage is TRBV12-5 and J usage is TRBJ2-2, with no clear D. The CDR3 has 12 amino acids. The germline V gene encodes CDR1 LGHNT and CDR2 FRNRAP. The V gene lost 1 base and the J gene lost 5 bases, with 2 bases spanning the gap. The CDR3 coding sequence is TGTGCTAGTGGTTTGGGTACCGGGGAGCTGTTTTTT. Residues: CASGLGTGELFF.

This chain connects TRBV4-3 to TRBJ2-6; no firm D call. V lost 0 bases and J lost 1, with 7 bases in between. CDR1 and CDR2 from the germline V gene are LGHNA and YSLEER. CDR3 length equals 16 residues. CDR3 protein: CASSQEVGSGANVLTF. The CDR3, as DNA: TGCGCCAGCAGCCAAGAGGTGGGGTCTGGGGCCAACGTCCTGACTTTC.

The gene calls are TRBV19 and TRBJ1-2; perhaps TRBD1 as D (5 bases). Trimming took 9 bases from V and 4 from J, leaving 12 bases between them. The CDR3 has 12 residues. Germline CDR1 is LNHDA and CDR2 is SQIVND (reference sequence). The CDR3 sequence is CASSGPIYGYTF. Here the CDR3 DNA reads TGTGCCAGCTCGGGACCGATCTATGGCTACACCTTC. The full variable domain, its missing parts supplied by reference TRBV19 and TRBJ1-2, is DGGITQSPKYLFRKEGQNVTLSCEQNLNHDAMYWYRQDPGQGLRLIYYSQIVNDFQKGDIAEGYSVSREKKESFPLTVTSAQKNPTAFYLCASSGPIYGYTFGSGTRLTVV.

The CDR3 here is CASRETGVGEKLFF. The CDR3 region has the DNA TGTGCCAGCAGGGAAACAGGGGTCGGGGAAAAACTGTTTTTT. This chain joins TRBV2 and TRBJ1-4; 7 bases are shared with TRBD1. Germline V gives CDR1 SNHLY, CDR2 FYNNEI. The ends lost 6 bases at V and 8 bases at J; junction bases unmatched: 9. The CDR3 totals 14 residues.

V and J are TRBV18 and TRBJ2-3; 10 bases are shared with TRBD2. From germline, CDR1 is KGHSH and CDR2 LQKENI. Trimming cost V 6 bases and J 5 bases; bases outside gene matches: 8. The CDR3 contains 15 residues. The CDR3 DNA is TGTGCCAGCTCGTACAGCGGGGGGGCTGGAGATACGCAGTATTTT. It is translated as CASSYSGGAGDTQYF.

This chain connects TRBV7-8 to TRBJ1-2, with D possibly being TRBD1 (6 bases). Germline loops: CDR1 SGHVS, CDR2 FQNEAQ. The V gene lost 3 bases and the J gene lost 6 bases, with 17 bases spanning the gap. The CDR3 consists of 15 residues. The CDR3 bases are TGTGCCAGCAGCTTTGGGGGCGCCGGGGAACATGGCTACACCTTC. It codes for CASSFGGAGEHGYTF.

V is TRBV10-3 and J is TRBJ1-2; 7 bases align to TRBD1. V dropped 0 bases and J dropped 3; count of bases not matched to a gene: 1. Germline V gene lookup returns CDR1 ENHRY and CDR2 SYGVKD. The CDR3 runs to 14 residues. The CDR3 is CAISESDRYYGYTF. The CDR3 bases are TGTGCCATCAGTGAGTCGGACAGGTACTATGGCTACACCTTC.

The V call is TRBV20-1, the J call TRBJ2-5, with a weak D call TRBD2 (5 bases). The length of the CDR3 is 13 residues. Germline V gene data show CDR1 as DFQATT and CDR2 as SNEGSKA (reference sequence). V was trimmed by 3 bases and J by 1 base, leaving 9 bases between them. The CDR3 DNA sequence: TGCAGTGCTAGTCGAGGGATCCAAGAGACCCAGTACTTC. Translated, it gives CSASRGIQETQYF.

The chain has TRBV19 and TRBJ1-5; D is unresolved. Germline values: CDR1 LNHDA, CDR2 SQIVND (reference sequence). V lost 2 bases and J 4 bases, leaving 12 bases between the germline ends. The CDR3 covers 15 residues. The CDR3 protein is CASSIWGRGNQPQHF. CDR3 coding DNA: TGTGCCAGTAGTATATGGGGTCGGGGAAATCAGCCCCAGCATTTT.

V and J are TRBV11-2 and TRBJ1-1, with D possibly matching TRBD1 (5 bases). Germline V gene lookup returns CDR1 SGHAT and CDR2 FQNNGV. The V end was cut by 4 bases, the J end by 1 base, with 16 bases between. The CDR3 runs to 16 residues. CDR3 coding DNA: TGTGCCAGCAGCTCGCTTAGGTCGACAGAGAACACTGAAGCTTTCTTT. Protein sequence: CASSSLRSTENTEAFF.

The V and J genes are TRBV10-1 and TRBJ2-3; D gene ambiguous. Germline CDR1 is WNHNN and CDR2 is SYGVQD (reference sequence). The V end was cut by 0 bases, the J end by 2 bases, with 15 bases between. The CDR3 covers 17 residues. Written as DNA, the CDR3 is TGCGCCAGCAGTGAGTCAGTCTTACGGAGTGCCACAGATACGCAGTATTTT. Translated, it gives CASSESVLRSATDTQYF.

The chain recombines TRBV6-2 or TRBV6-3 with TRBJ1-2, with D uncertain. Per the germline V gene, CDR1 is MNHEY and CDR2 is SVGEGT. This CDR3 contains 11 residues. V lost 2 bases to trimming and J lost 5 bases, with 3 bases between them. In DNA, the CDR3 is TGTGCCAGCAGTTACGGATATGGCTACACCTTC. Its translation: CASSYGYGYTF.

The chain uses TRBV28 and TRBJ2-5; TRBD1 is a possible D gene (6 bases). CDR1 MDHEN and CDR2 SYDVKM come from the germline V gene. Trimming shortened V by 5 bases and J by 10 bases, and 17 bases separated the two germline ends. CDR3 length equals 13 residues. CDR3 nucleotides: TGTGCCAGCAGTAGACCGGGACAAGCGGTCCAGTACTTC. Its protein product is CASSRPGQAVQYF.

The chain couples TRBV5-5 to TRBJ1-1, with no clear D. The CDR3 extends over 11 amino acids. CDR1 and CDR2 from the germline V gene are SGHKS and YYEKEE (reference sequence). V shed 0 bases and J shed 11 bases, with 8 bases lying between them. The CDR3 sequence: CASSLDLGAFF. Here the CDR3 DNA reads TGTGCCAGCAGCTTGGACCTAGGGGCTTTCTTT.

The J gene is TRBJ1-1, the V gene TRBV24-1; D gene ambiguous. CDR1 KGHDR and CDR2 SFDVKD come from the germline V gene. V dropped 8 bases and J dropped 1 base, with 13 bases sitting between them. The CDR3 is 14 amino acids. CDR3 sequence: CATNSRWGNTEAFF. The CDR3 DNA reads TGTGCCACCAACTCCCGGTGGGGGAACACTGAAGCTTTCTTT.

This chain links TRBV7-6 with TRBJ2-7; 12 nucleotides align to TRBD2. J was trimmed by 6 bases and V by 1 base; bases with no gene match: 4. Looked up from germline, CDR1 is SGHVS and CDR2 is FNYEAQ. The CDR3 totals 15 residues. The CDR3 region has the DNA TGTGCCAGCAGCTTAGAGGGACTAGCGGGCCTCGAGCAGTACTTC. This translates into CASSLEGLAGLEQYF. The full variable domain, in which reference TRBV7-6 and TRBJ2-7 provide the parts outside the CDR3, is GAGVSQSPRYKVTKRGQDVALRCDPISGHVSLYWYRQALGQGPEFLTYFNYEAQQDKSGLPNDRFSAERPEGSISTLTIQRTEQRDSAMYRCASSLEGLAGLEQYFGPGTRLTVT.

The rearrangement joins TRBV6-6 to TRBJ1-4; D perhaps matches TRBD1 (6 bases). Germline CDR1 is MNHNY and CDR2 is SVGAGI (reference sequence). V lost 0 bases and J lost 5, with 10 bases in between. The CDR3 sequence is 15 residues long. The CDR3 DNA follows: TGTGCCAGCAGTTACTCGGGGGGACACAATGAAAAACTGTTTTTT. Translation gives CASSYSGGHNEKLFF.

This chain connects TRBV27 to TRBJ1-2, with 9 bases lining up with TRBD1. The CDR3 spans 14 residues. V gave up 5 bases and J gave up 8 bases; unmatched junction bases: 9. In germline, CDR1 is MNHEY, CDR2 SMNVEV (reference sequence). The CDR3 nucleotides are TGTGCCAGCAGTCCTCTCTCTGGGACAGGGGGCTACACCTTC. It is translated as CASSPLSGTGGYTF.

V usage is TRBV19 and J usage is TRBJ1-6; 10 bases are shared with TRBD1. This CDR3 spans 14 amino acids. V was pared by 6 bases and J by 11 bases, with 7 bases of the junction left unmatched. The germline gives CDR1 LNHDA, CDR2 SQIVND (reference sequence). CDR3 protein: CASSPGQGVTPLHF. DNA of the CDR3: TGTGCCAGTAGCCCAGGACAGGGGGTAACACCCCTCCACTTT.

The chain combines TRBV5-6 with TRBJ2-3; TRBD1 is a possible D gene (5 bases). CDR3 size: 15 residues. V was pared by 0 bases and J by 2 bases, with 10 bases between. Germline V CDR1 and CDR2: SGHDT, YYEEEE. CDR3 protein: CASSLDTGVTDTQYF. The CDR3 region has the DNA TGTGCCAGCAGCTTGGACACAGGAGTCACAGATACGCAGTATTTT. Full variable domain (rest looked up from reference TRBV5-6 and TRBJ2-3): DAGVTQSPTHLIKTRGQQVTLRCSPKSGHDTVSWYQQALGQGPQFIFQYYEEEERQRGNFPDRFSGHQFPNYSSELNVNALLLGDSALYLCASSLDTGVTDTQYFGPGTRLTVL.

The chain has TRBV5-1 and TRBJ2-7; D possibly corresponds to TRBD1 (6 bases). CDR1 is SGHRS and CDR2 is YFSETQ in the germline V gene. The V end lost 2 bases, the J end lost 5 bases, and 14 bases lay between the germline ends. The CDR3 covers 14 residues. CDR3 nucleotides: TGCGCCAGCAGCTTTGGGCAGGGGTTGGACGAGCAGTACTTC. Amino acids: CASSFGQGLDEQYF.

This chain links TRBV2 with TRBJ2-3, with D possibly TRBD2 on 7 matching bases. Germline V CDR1 and CDR2: SNHLY, FYNNEI. Trimming removed 5 bases at V and 2 bases at J, with 20 bases between. This CDR3 spans 17 amino acids. DNA of the CDR3: TGTGCCAGCAGTTACCGAAAAGGGGGGGGTAACACAGATACGCAGTATTTT. It yields the protein CASSYRKGGGNTDTQYF.

With regard to this clone: Other nucleotide sequences in the sample specify the same CDR3. The chain recombines TRBV18 with TRBJ2-5; a possible D gene is TRBD1 (7 bases). Trimming cost V 6 bases and J 2 bases, with 10 bases left between them. The germline V gene has CDR1 KGHSH and CDR2 LQKENI. The CDR3 has 13 amino acids. The CDR3 here is CASSRDRQETQYF. The CDR3 bases are TGTGCCAGCTCGCGGGACAGACAAGAGACCCAGTACTTC.